The clone carrying this T cell receptor (beta chain) was counted ten times or more. The antigen remains unidentified. TCR beta CDR3 region amplification was performed from RNA transcripts. The HTBI primer set was used in a first-round RT-PCR of the TCR CDR3. TCRdb re-analysed the multiplex PCR reads in MiXCR, keeping a single row per CDR3 protein. The profile covers almost 600,000 distinct CDR3 sequences, with approximately 14% appearing a single time and more than 4.5% taken by the ten largest. Germline CDR1 is SGHAT and CDR2 is FQNNGV. V shed 4 bases and J shed 6 bases, with 10 bases lying between them. The CDR3 length is 13 residues. The data stem from a study of T cells in Graves' hyperthyroidism and ophthalmopathy. General study results and limits: The model's output predicted ophthalmopathy at a median of approximately 6.5 months prior to onset. Most clonotypes expanded in thyroid above 0.001 were likewise present in blood.

The clonotype originates from a woman in her twenties or thirties with Graves' hyperthyroidism that later progressed to Graves' ophthalmopathy. What was sequenced was blood. The chain joins TRBV11-2 to TRBJ1-5; no definite D call. The CDR3 sequence is CASSSDLAQPQHF. The CDR3, as DNA: TGTGCCAGCAGCTCCGACCTTGCTCAGCCCCAGCATTTT.